This T cell receptor beta chain was observed in a study of T cells expressing NK-cell markers. Across the study: Obtained from sorted CD3+CD56+NKG2C+, CD3+CD56+NKG2C- and CD3+CD56-NKG2C+ T cells were the TCR beta repertoires.

Germline CDR1 and CDR2: MNHEY and SVGAGI. This CDR3 spans 18 amino acids. TCRdb reprocessed the 5' RACE reads; each CDR3 protein has one entry and no DNA is given. The sample holds around 380,000 distinct CDR3 sequences. This receptor was identified in a woman in her fifties or sixties in good health. V gene TRBV6-5 combines with J gene TRBJ2-5; there is no DNA to check the TCRdb D call of TRBD2. What was sequenced was blood T cells: a sorted CD56 or NKG2C T cell subset, CD4+ or CD8+ T cells, or bulk PBMC T cells (not recorded which). The CDR3 here is CASSYVGIATSGQETQYF.